Following are 9 T cell receptor beta chains from one sample sequenced in a study of T cells in Graves' hyperthyroidism and ophthalmopathy. RNA transcripts provided the source from which TCR beta CDR3 regions were amplified. Using the HTBI primer set, a first-round RT-PCR was run on the TCR CDR3. TCRdb itself ran the multiplex PCR reads through MiXCR, one entry per CDR3 protein. The data contain a few hundred thousand distinct CDR3 sequences, about an eighth of them singletons. Sequenced input: blood. All receptors derive from a woman younger than 35 with Graves' hyperthyroidism.

There are many counts of this clonotype. The rearrangement uses TRBV11-2 and TRBJ1-1; no clear D gene. The CDR3 sequence is 14 residues long. V lost 4 bases and J 1 base, leaving 10 bases between the germline ends. Per the germline V gene, CDR1 is SGHAT and CDR2 is FQNNGV. The CDR3 is CASSSWERNTEAFF. The CDR3 nucleotides are TGTGCCAGCAGCTCCTGGGAGAGGAACACTGAAGCTTTCTTT.

This clonotype has at least ten counts. The V and J genes are TRBV5-8 and TRBJ1-1, with D unclear. This CDR3 comprises 14 residues. CDR1 and CDR2 from the germline V gene are SGHTS and YDEGEE. V lost 1 base to trimming and J lost 5 bases, with 12 bases between them. CDR3 region: CASSLRAGVTEAFF. CDR3 bases: TGTGCCAGCAGCTTGCGGGCAGGTGTAACTGAAGCTTTCTTT. The entire variable domain, with the rest obtained from reference TRBV5-8 and TRBJ1-1, is as follows: EAGVTQSPTHLIKTRGQQATLRCSPISGHTSVYWYQQALGLGLQFLLWYDEGEERNRGNFPPRFSGRQFPNYSSELNVNALELEDSALYLCASSLRAGVTEAFFGQGTRLTVV.

This chain's CDR3 is CSVTLQGSYEQYF. The CDR3 nucleotides are TGCAGCGTTACTTTACAGGGGTCCTACGAGCAGTACTTC. The rearrangement joins TRBV29-1 to TRBJ2-7; 7 positions agree with TRBD1. There are 13 residues in the CDR3. The trim removed 5 bases at V and 1 base at J, leaving 5 bases unmatched. CDR1 is SQVTM and CDR2 is ANQGSEA in the germline V gene.

At least ten counts were recorded for this clonotype. The V and J genes are TRBV12-3 or TRBV12-4 and TRBJ1-5; the D gene is possibly TRBD1 (6 bases). The CDR3 consists of 15 residues. Trimming cost V 5 bases and J 4 bases, with 15 bases left between them. The CDR3 reads CASSPVDSRNQPQHF. CDR3 sequence (DNA): TGTGCCAGCAGTCCGGTGGACAGTCGTAATCAGCCCCAGCATTTT.

Note on this clonotype: Likely a read error: the CDR3 ends without its conserved phenylalanine or tryptophan. Here the CDR3 reads CASSTPRDRTIGYTL. In DNA, the CDR3 is TGTGCCAGCAGCACCCCCCGGGACAGGACCATCGGCTACACCCTC. V and J are TRBV7-9 and TRBJ1-2, with 8 nucleotides matching TRBD1. Germline CDR1 reads SEHNR; CDR2 reads FQNEAQ (reference sequence). The CDR3 is made up of 15 amino acids. Unmatched junction bases numbered 13, after V lost 5 bases and J lost 8 bases.

This chain uses TRBV12-3 or TRBV12-4 with TRBJ2-3; a possible D gene is TRBD1 (6 bases). This CDR3 spans 14 amino acids. Trimming pared 6 bases from V and 4 bases from J, leaving 14 bases between. The CDR3 nucleotides are TGTGCCAGCAGGGGGGCGGCCGGGCCAGATACGCAGTATTTT. Its protein product is CASRGAAGPDTQYF.

Note on this clonotype: One base away lies a much larger clone, so this may be a sequencing read error. The rearrangement uses TRBV7-9 and TRBJ2-3; tentative D call: TRBD1 (6 bases). CDR1 and CDR2 (germline): SEHNR, FQNEAQ (reference sequence). The CDR3 loop spans 13 amino acids. Deletions cut 5 bases from V and 6 bases from J, with 12 bases between. CDR3 bases: TGTGCCAGCAGCCGGGGCAGGGGCGATACGCAGTATTTT. Translation: CASSRGRGDTQYF.

A few counts support this clonotype. The chain carries TRBV20-1 and TRBJ2-1, with 8 bases that match TRBD2. In germline, CDR1 is DFQATT, CDR2 SNEGSKA (reference sequence). The V segment lost 5 bases and the J segment 4 bases; nucleotides outside the gene matches: 7. The CDR3 loop spans 14 amino acids. CDR3 loop: CSALSGKGYNEQFF. The CDR3 coding sequence is TGCAGTGCTCTTAGCGGGAAAGGGTACAATGAGCAGTTCTTC.

There are many counts of this clonotype. The chain has TRBV6-1 and TRBJ1-1; 9 bases are a match to TRBD1. The CDR3 consists of 15 residues. With 7 bases clipped from V and 1 base from J, the junction kept 7 bases outside the gene matches. Germline assignment: CDR1 MNHNS and CDR2 SASEGT. Here the CDR3 reads CASIPLGQGNTEAFF. The CDR3 coding sequence is TGTGCCAGCATCCCGTTGGGACAGGGGAACACTGAAGCTTTCTTT.